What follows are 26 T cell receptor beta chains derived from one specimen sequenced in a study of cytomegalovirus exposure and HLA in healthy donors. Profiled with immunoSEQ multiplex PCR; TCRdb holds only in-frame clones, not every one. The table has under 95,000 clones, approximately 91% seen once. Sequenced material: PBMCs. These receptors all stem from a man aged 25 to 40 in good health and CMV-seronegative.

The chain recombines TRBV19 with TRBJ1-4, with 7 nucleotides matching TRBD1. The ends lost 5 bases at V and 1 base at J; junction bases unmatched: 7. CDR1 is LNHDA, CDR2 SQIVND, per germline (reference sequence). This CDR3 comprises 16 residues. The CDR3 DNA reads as TGTGCCAGTAGTTCCTACCGACAGGGAACTAATGAAAAACTGTTTTTT. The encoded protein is CASSSYRQGTNEKLFF. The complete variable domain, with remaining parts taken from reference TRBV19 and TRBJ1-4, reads DGGITQSPKYLFRKEGQNVTLSCEQNLNHDAMYWYRQDPGQGLRLIYYSQIVNDFQKGDIAEGYSVSREKKESFPLTVTSAQKNPTAFYLCASSSYRQGTNEKLFFGSGTQLSVL.

The CDR3 protein is CASSGLDRGSNADTQYF. The CDR3 nucleotides read TGTGCCAGCAGTGGCCTGGACAGGGGGTCAAACGCAGATACGCAGTATTTT. V and J are TRBV25-1 and TRBJ2-3; the match to TRBD1 covers 10 bases. Germline trimming cut 4 bases from V and 4 bases from J; bases unmatched to any gene: 11. CDR1 MGHDK and CDR2 SYGVNS come from the germline V gene. CDR3 size: 17 residues. Based on the CDR3 plus reference TRBV25-1 and TRBJ2-3, the full variable domain is EADIYQTPRYLVIGTGKKITLECSQTMGHDKMYWYQQDPGMELHLIHYSYGVNSTEKGDLSSESTVSRIRTEHFPLTLESARPSHTSQYLCASSGLDRGSNADTQYFGPGTRLTVL.

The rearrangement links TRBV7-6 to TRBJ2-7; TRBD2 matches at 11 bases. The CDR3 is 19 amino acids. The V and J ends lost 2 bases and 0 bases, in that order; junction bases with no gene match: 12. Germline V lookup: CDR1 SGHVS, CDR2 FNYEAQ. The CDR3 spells CASSLLLVAGGGSSYEQYF. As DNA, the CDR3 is TGTGCCAGCAGCTTACTCTTGGTAGCGGGAGGGGGTAGCTCCTACGAGCAGTACTTC.

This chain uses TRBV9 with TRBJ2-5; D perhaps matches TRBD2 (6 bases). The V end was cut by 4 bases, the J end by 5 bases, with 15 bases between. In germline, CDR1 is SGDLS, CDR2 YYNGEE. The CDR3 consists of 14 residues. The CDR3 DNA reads TGTGCCAGCAGCCCTTCTGGGGGGAGGGAGACCCAGTACTTC. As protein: CASSPSGGRETQYF.

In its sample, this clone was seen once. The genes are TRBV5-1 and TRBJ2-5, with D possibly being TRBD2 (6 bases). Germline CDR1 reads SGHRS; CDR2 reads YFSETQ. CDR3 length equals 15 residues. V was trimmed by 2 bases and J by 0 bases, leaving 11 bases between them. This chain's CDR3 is CASSFVAANQETQYF. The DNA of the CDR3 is TGCGCCAGCAGCTTTGTAGCGGCGAACCAAGAGACCCAGTACTTC.

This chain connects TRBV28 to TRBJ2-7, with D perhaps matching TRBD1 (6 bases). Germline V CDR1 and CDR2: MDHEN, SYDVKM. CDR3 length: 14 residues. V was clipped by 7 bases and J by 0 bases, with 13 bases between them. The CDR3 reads CASMTGQSSYEQYF. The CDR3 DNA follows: TGTGCCAGCATGACCGGACAGAGCTCCTACGAGCAGTACTTC.

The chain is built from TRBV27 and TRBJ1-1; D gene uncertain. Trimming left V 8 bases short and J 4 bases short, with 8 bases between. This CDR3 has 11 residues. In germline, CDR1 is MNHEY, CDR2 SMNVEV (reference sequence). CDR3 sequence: CASPVVTEAFF. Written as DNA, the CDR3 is TGTGCCAGCCCGGTTGTCACTGAAGCTTTCTTT.

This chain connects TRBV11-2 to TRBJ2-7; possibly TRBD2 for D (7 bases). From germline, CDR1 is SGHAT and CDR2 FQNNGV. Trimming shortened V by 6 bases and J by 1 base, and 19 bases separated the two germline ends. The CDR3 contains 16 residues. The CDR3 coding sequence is TGTGCCAGCAGAAAATCGACGAGGGGGGGGTCCTACGAGCAGTACTTC. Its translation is CASRKSTRGGSYEQYF.

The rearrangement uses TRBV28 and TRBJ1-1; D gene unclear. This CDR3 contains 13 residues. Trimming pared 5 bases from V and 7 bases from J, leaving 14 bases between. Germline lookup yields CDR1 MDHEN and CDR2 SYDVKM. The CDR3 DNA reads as TGTGCCAGCAGTGAGTATTTGTTCTTTGAAGCTTTCTTT. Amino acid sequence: CASSEYLFFEAFF.

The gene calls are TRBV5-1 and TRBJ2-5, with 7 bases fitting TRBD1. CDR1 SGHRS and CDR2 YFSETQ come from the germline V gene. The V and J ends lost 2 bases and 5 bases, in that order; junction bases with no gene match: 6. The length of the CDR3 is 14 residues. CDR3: CASSFQGVEETQYF. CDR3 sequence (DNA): TGCGCCAGCAGCTTTCAGGGGGTAGAGGAGACCCAGTACTTC. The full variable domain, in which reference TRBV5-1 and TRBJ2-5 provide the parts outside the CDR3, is KAGVTQTPRYLIKTRGQQVTLSCSPISGHRSVSWYQQTPGQGLQFLFEYFSETQRNKGNFPGRFSGRQFSNSRSEMNVSTLELGDSALYLCASSFQGVEETQYFGPGTRLLVL.

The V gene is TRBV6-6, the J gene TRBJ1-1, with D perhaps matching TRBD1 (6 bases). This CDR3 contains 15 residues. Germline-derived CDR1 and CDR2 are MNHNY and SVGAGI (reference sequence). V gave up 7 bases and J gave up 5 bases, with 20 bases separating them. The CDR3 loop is CASTKTRQVPTEAFF. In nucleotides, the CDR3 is TGTGCCAGCACTAAAACGCGACAGGTCCCGACTGAAGCTTTCTTT.

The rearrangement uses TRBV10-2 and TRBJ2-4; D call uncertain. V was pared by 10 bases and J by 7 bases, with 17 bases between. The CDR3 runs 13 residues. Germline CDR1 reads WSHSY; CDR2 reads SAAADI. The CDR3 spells CATAETPGNIQYF. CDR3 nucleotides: TGCGCCACCGCGGAGACTCCTGGGAACATTCAGTACTTC.

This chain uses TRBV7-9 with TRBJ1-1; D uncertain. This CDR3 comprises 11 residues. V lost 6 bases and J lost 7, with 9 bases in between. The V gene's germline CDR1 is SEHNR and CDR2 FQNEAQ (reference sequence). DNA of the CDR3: TGTGCCAGCAGTTACAGCCTTGAAGCTTTCTTT. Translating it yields CASSYSLEAFF.

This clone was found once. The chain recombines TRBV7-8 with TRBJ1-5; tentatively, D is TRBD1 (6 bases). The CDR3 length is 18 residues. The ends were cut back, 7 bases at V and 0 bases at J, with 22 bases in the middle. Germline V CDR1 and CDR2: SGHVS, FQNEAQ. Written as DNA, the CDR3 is TGTGCCAGCACTACTCACAGGGCTGACAGGTATAGCAATCAGCCCCAGCATTTT. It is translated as CASTTHRADRYSNQPQHF.

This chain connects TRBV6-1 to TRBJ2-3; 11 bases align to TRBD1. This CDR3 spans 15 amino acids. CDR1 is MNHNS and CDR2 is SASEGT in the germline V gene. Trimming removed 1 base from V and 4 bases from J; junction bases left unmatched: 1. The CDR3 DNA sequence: TGTGCCAGCAGTGAAGGGACAGGGGGCCCAGATACGCAGTATTTT. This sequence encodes CASSEGTGGPDTQYF.

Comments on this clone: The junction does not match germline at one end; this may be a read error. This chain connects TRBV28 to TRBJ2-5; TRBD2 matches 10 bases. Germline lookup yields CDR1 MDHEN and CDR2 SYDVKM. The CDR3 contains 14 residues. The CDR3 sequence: CASSLASGRRLQHF. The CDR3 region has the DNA TGTGCCAGCAGTTTAGCTAGCGGGAGACGTCTACAACACTTC. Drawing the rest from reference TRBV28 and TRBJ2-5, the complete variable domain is DVKVTQSSRYLVKRTGEKVFLECVQDMDHENMFWYRQDPGLGLRLIYFSYDVKMKEKGDIPEGYSVSREKKERFSLILESASTNQTSMYLCASSLASGRRLQHFGPGTRLLVL.

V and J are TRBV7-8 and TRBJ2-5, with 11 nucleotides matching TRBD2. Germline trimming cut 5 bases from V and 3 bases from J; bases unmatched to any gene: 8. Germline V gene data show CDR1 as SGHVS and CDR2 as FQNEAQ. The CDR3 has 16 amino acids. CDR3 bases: TGTGCCAGCAGCCATTTAGCGGGGGGGCTGGAAGAGACCCAGTACTTC. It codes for CASSHLAGGLEETQYF. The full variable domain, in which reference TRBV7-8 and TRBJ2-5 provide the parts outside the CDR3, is GAGVSQSPRYKVAKRGQDVALRCDPISGHVSLFWYQQALGQGPEFLTYFQNEAQLDKSGLPSDRFFAERPEGSVSTLKIQRTQQEDSAVYLCASSHLAGGLEETQYFGPGTRLLVL.

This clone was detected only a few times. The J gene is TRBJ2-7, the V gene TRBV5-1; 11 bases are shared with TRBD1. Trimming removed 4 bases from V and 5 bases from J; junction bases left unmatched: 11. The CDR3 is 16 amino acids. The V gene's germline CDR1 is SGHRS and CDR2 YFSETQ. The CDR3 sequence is CASSPPGRTGGDEQYF. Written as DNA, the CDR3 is TGCGCCAGCAGCCCCCCGGGTCGGACAGGGGGCGACGAGCAGTACTTC.

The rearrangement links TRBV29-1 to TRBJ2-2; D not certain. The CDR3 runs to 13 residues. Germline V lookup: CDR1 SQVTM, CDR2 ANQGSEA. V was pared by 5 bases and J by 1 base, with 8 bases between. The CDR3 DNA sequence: TGCAGCGTTCCGCGACAGAACACCGGGGAGCTGTTTTTT. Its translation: CSVPRQNTGELFF.

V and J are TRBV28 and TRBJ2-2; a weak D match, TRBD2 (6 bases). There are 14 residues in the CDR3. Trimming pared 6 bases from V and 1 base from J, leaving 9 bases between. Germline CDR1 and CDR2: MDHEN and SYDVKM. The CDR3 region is CASREGLNTGELFF. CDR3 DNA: TGTGCCAGCAGGGAGGGACTGAACACCGGGGAGCTGTTTTTT.

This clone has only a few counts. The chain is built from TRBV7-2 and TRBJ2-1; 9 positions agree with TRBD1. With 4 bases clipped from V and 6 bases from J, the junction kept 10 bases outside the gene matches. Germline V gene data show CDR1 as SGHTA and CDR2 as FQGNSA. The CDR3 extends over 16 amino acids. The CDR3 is CASSWETGTGRNEQFF. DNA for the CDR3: TGTGCCAGCAGCTGGGAGACCGGGACAGGGCGCAATGAGCAGTTCTTC.

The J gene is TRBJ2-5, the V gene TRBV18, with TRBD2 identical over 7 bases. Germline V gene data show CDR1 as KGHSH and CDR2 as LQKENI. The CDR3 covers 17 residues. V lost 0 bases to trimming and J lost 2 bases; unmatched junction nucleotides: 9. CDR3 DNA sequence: TGTGCCAGCTCACCACCAGTCGTCAGCGGGAATCAAGAGACCCAGTACTTC. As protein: CASSPPVVSGNQETQYF.

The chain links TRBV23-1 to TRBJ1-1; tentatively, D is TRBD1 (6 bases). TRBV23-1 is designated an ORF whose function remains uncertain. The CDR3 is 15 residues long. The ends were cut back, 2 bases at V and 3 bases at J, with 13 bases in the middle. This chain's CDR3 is CASSQKNRVYTEAFF. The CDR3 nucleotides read TGCGCCAGCAGTCAAAAGAACAGGGTGTACACTGAAGCTTTCTTT.

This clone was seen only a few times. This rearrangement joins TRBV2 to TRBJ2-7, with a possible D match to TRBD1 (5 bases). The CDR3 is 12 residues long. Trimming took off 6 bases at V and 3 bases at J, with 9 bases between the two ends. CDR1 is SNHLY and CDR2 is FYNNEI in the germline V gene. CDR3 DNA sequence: TGTGCCAGCAGGACAGTCCTCTACGAGCAGTACTTC. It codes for CASRTVLYEQYF.

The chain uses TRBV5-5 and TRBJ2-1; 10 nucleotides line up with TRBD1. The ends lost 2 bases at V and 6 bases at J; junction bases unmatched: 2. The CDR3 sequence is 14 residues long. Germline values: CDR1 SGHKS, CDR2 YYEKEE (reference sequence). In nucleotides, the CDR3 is TGTGCCAGCAGCTTCCGGGACAGGGGCAATGAGCAGTTCTTC. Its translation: CASSFRDRGNEQFF.

The CDR3 region is CASSQDQAVTGMNTEAFF. CDR3 DNA sequence: TGCGCCAGCAGCCAAGATCAAGCCGTGACAGGCATGAACACTGAAGCTTTCTTT. This rearrangement joins TRBV4-1 to TRBJ1-1, with D maybe TRBD1 (6 bases). CDR1 and CDR2 (germline): MGHRA, YSYEKL. Between the trimmed V and J ends, which lost 0 bases and 0 bases, there was a span of 17 bases. CDR3 length: 18 residues.